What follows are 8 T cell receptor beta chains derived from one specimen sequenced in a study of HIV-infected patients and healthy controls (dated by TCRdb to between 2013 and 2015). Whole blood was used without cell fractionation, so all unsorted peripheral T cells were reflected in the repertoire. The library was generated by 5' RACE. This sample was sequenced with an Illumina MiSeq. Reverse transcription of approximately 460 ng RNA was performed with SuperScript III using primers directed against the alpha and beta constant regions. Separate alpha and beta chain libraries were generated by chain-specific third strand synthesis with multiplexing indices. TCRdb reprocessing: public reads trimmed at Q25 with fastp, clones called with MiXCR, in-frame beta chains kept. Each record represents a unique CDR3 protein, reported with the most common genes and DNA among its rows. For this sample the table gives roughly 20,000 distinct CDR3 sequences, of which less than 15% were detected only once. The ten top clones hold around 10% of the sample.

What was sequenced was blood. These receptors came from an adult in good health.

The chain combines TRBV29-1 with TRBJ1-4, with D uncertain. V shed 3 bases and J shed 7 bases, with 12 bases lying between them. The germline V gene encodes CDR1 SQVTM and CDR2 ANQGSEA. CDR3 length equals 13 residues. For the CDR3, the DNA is TGCAGCGTTGATGGGAGTGGAGGTGAAAAACTGTTTTTT. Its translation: CSVDGSGGEKLFF.

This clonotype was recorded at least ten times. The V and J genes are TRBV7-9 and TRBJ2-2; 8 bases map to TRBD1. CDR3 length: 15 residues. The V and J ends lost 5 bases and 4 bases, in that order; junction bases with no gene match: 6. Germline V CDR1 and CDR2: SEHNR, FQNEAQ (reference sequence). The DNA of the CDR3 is TGTGCCAGCAGCCCCGACAGGGGCGTCACCGGGGAGCTGTTTTTT. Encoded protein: CASSPDRGVTGELFF.

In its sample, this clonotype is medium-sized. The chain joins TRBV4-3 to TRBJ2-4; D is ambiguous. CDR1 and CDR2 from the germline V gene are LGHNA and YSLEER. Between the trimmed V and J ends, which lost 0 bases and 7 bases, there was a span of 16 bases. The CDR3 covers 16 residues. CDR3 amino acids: CASSQDSGSPNNIQYF. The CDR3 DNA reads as TGCGCCAGCAGCCAAGATTCCGGTAGTCCAAACAACATTCAGTACTTC.

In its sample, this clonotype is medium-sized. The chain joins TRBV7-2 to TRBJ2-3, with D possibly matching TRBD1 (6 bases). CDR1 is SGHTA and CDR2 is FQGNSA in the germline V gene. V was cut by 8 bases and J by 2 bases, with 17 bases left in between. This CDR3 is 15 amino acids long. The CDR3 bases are TGTGCCAGCGTACTGGGACAAGAACACACAGATACGCAGTATTTT. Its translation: CASVLGQEHTDTQYF. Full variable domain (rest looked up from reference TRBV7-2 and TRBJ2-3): GAGVSQSPSNKVTEKGKDVELRCDPISGHTALYWYRQSLGQGLEFLIYFQGNSAPDKSGLPSDRFSAERTGGSVSTLTIQRTQQEDSAVYLCASVLGQEHTDTQYFGPGTRLTVL.

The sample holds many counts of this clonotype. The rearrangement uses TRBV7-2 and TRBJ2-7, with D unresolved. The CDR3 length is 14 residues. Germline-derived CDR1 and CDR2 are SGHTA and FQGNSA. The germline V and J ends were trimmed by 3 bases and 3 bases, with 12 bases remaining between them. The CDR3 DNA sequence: TGTGCCAGCAGCTTCACTGGGTCGCGCTACGAGCAGTACTTC. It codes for CASSFTGSRYEQYF. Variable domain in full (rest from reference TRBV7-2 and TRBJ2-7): GAGVSQSPSNKVTEKGKDVELRCDPISGHTALYWYRQSLGQGLEFLIYFQGNSAPDKSGLPSDRFSAERTGGSVSTLTIQRTQQEDSAVYLCASSFTGSRYEQYFGPGTRLTVT.

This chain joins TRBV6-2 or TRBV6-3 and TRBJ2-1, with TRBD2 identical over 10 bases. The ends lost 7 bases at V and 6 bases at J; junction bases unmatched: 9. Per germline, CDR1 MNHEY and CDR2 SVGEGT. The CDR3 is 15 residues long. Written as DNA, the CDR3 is TGTGCCAGCATTCACGATAGCGGGGGGAGCAATGAGCAGTTCTTC. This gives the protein CASIHDSGGSNEQFF.

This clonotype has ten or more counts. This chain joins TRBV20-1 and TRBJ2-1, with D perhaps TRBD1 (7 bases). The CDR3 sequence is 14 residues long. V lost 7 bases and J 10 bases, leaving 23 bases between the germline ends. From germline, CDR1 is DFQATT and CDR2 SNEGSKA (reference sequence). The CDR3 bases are TGCAGTGTACCCCCCCGTAGGGGGCGGGGAGAGCAGTTCTTC. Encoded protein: CSVPPRRGRGEQFF.

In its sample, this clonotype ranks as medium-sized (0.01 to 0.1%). The CDR3 DNA is TGTGCCAGCACCGAAGCAGGGATGAACACTGAAGCTTTCTTT. Its translation: CASTEAGMNTEAFF. The genes are TRBV6-6 and TRBJ1-1; weak D call: TRBD1 (5 bases). The CDR3 spans 14 residues. Looked up from germline, CDR1 is MNHNY and CDR2 is SVGAGI (reference sequence). The V end lost 7 bases, the J end lost 0 bases, and 12 bases lay between the germline ends.